One sample yielded the 12 T cell receptor beta chains listed below, sequenced in a study of identical twins. MiXCR, applied by TCRdb to the 5' RACE reads, yields one record per CDR3 protein. The profile shows around 530,000 distinct CDR3 sequences, over 12% of them singletons. The sample was also linked to a second study, of yellow fever vaccine responses in identical twins.

The sequenced sample consisted of CD4+ T cells sorted from blood. These receptors originate from a woman aged 18-29 years in good health.

This sequence joins TRBV7-8 and TRBJ2-2, with D possibly being TRBD2 (5 bases). The CDR3 is made up of 16 amino acids. Germline V gene data show CDR1 as SGHVS and CDR2 as FQNEAQ. V was cut by 0 bases and J by 4 bases, with 12 bases left in between. The CDR3 reads CASSLARLTSTGELFF. The CDR3 coding sequence is TGTGCCAGCAGCTTAGCCCGACTAACTAGCACCGGGGAGCTGTTTTTT.

This clonotype showed up just a few times. The J gene is TRBJ2-1, the V gene TRBV6-5; 11 nucleotides match TRBD2. Looked up from germline, CDR1 is MNHEY and CDR2 is SVGAGI. The junction had 6 bases not matched to a gene; V was cut back by 5 bases and J by 3 bases. CDR3 size: 16 residues. The DNA for the CDR3 is TGTGCCAGCAGTACCCGACTAGCGGGGAACTACAATGAGCAGTTCTTC. It translates to CASSTRLAGNYNEQFF.

The chain combines TRBV10-3 with TRBJ2-7, with D possibly matching TRBD1 (6 bases). CDR3 size: 14 residues. Trimming shortened V by 3 bases and J by 5 bases, and 14 bases separated the two germline ends. The germline gives CDR1 ENHRY, CDR2 SYGVKD. CDR3 coding DNA: TGTGCCATCAGTGAAGGGCAGGGGATGAACGAGCAGTACTTC. Protein: CAISEGQGMNEQYF.

The V gene is TRBV18, the J gene TRBJ2-3, with 8 positions matching TRBD1. Germline CDR1 KGHSH, CDR2 LQKENI. The CDR3 spans 19 residues. The junction had 20 bases not matched to a gene; V was cut back by 2 bases and J by 7 bases. The CDR3, as DNA: TGTGCCAGCTCACCATCGCCAGGGGGCTTCGGATGGGGCCTCCATACGCAGTATTTT. The encoded protein is CASSPSPGGFGWGLHTQYF.

This clonotype was counted a few times. The chain carries TRBV18 and TRBJ2-7, with 8 bases matching TRBD2. Germline assignment: CDR1 KGHSH and CDR2 LQKENI. This CDR3 region has 18 residues. The V gene end was trimmed by 3 bases and the J gene end by 7 bases; junction bases not matched to a gene: 20. The CDR3 DNA reads as TGTGCCAGCTCACCCCCTCTCGGTAGGACGGGAGGGCCGAGAGAGCAGTACTTC. Translating gives CASSPPLGRTGGPREQYF.

Ten or more counts support this clonotype. The CDR3 loop is CASSLVGEPSTGELFF. CDR3 coding DNA: TGCGCCAGCAGCTTGGTTGGGGAGCCTAGCACCGGGGAGCTGTTTTTT. The chain uses TRBV5-1 and TRBJ2-2, with D possibly being TRBD2 (5 bases). The CDR3 extends over 16 amino acids. Germline V lookup: CDR1 SGHRS, CDR2 YFSETQ. V lost 0 bases and J lost 4, with 13 bases in between.

This clonotype has just a few counts. V is TRBV3-1 and J is TRBJ2-3; 7 bases are a match to TRBD1. CDR1 and CDR2 from the germline V gene are LGHDT and YNNKEL (reference sequence). There are 16 residues in the CDR3. The J segment lost 2 bases and the V segment lost 4 bases, leaving 9 bases of the junction unmatched. CDR3 sequence (DNA): TGTGCCAGCAGCCGAGGGGGACAGAAGGACACAGATACGCAGTATTTT. This translates into CASSRGGQKDTDTQYF.

Details on this clonotype: A junction boundary mismatches the germline segment, possibly from a read error. V usage is TRBV12-3 or TRBV12-4 and J usage is TRBJ2-3; 7 bases align to TRBD1. CDR3 size: 18 residues. As DNA, the CDR3 is TGTGCCATCAGTTTAGCGCCCCGACAGGGCCCGAGCACAGATACGCAGTATTTT. Amino acid sequence: CAISLAPRQGPSTDTQYF.

The chain has TRBV20-1 and TRBJ2-1, with 8 bases fitting TRBD2. The CDR3 length is 14 residues. The V segment lost 5 bases and the J segment 5 bases; nucleotides outside the gene matches: 8. Germline assignment: CDR1 DFQATT and CDR2 SNEGSKA (reference sequence). The CDR3 sequence: CSALAGRANNEQFF. The CDR3 DNA follows: TGCAGTGCTTTAGCGGGAAGGGCAAACAATGAGCAGTTCTTC.

This clonotype has more than one count but fewer than ten. The V gene is TRBV6-1, the J gene TRBJ2-1, with unresolved D. The CDR3 runs 14 residues. V dropped 6 bases and J dropped 9 bases, with 18 bases sitting between them. The germline V gene encodes CDR1 MNHNS and CDR2 SASEGT. For the CDR3, the DNA is TGTGCCAGCAGCCCCTCATTGCTTGTAGGTGAGCAGTTCTTC. Protein sequence: CASSPSLLVGEQFF.

The rearrangement links TRBV7-2 to TRBJ2-5, with D tentatively TRBD1 or TRBD2 (5 bases each). The V gene's germline CDR1 is SGHTA and CDR2 FQGNSA. The CDR3 covers 14 residues. Trimming shortened V by 1 base and J by 8 bases, and 14 bases separated the two germline ends. The CDR3, as DNA: TGTGCCAGCAGCTTAGTTGGGACGCCTGACACCCAGTACTTC. The encoded protein is CASSLVGTPDTQYF.

The gene calls are TRBV5-5 and TRBJ1-4, with 12 bases fitting TRBD1. This CDR3 is built from 16 residues. The V segment lost 2 bases and the J segment 5 bases; nucleotides outside the gene matches: 4. CDR1 SGHKS and CDR2 YYEKEE come from the germline V gene (reference sequence). Written as DNA, the CDR3 is TGTGCCAGCAGCTTTGGGACAGGGGGCGTAAATGAAAAACTGTTTTTT. Translation gives CASSFGTGGVNEKLFF.